These T cell receptor beta chains were read from a single sample in a study of T cell responses to AZD1222 COVID-19 vaccine. Profiling relied on immunoSEQ multiplex PCR, and the TCRdb table lists in-frame clones only, not all of them. This table has around 190,000 clones, around nine tenths appearing once. The sample consisted of peripheral blood, taken 28 days after the second AZD1222 dose. Every receptor here comes from an adult who received the AZD1222 COVID-19 vaccine. The CDR3 runs from the conserved cysteine through the conserved F or W. A D gene is named only where the DNA matches it firmly. Size is omitted from some rows. Given values are once, few, many or a class for expanded clones.

>NA|TRBJ2-7|NA|TRBV23-1
CASSQLGDGDREQYF
TGCGCCAGCAGCCAATTAGGGGACGGTGACAGGGAGCAGTACTTC
>NA|TRBJ1-1|few|TRBV5-1
CASSLAGRGNTEAFF
TGCGCCAGCAGCTTGGCGGGGAGGGGTAACACTGAAGCTTTCTTT
>TRBD2|TRBJ2-3|NA|TRBV3-1/TRBV3-2
CASSRVSGGDTQYF
TGTGCCAGCAGCCGAGTTAGCGGGGGAGATACGCAGTATTTT
>NA|TRBJ1-1|NA|TRBV10-3
CAISESGGAGTEAFF
TGTGCCATCAGTGAGTCTGGAGGGGCCGGCACTGAAGCTTTCTTT
>TRBD1|TRBJ1-6|NA|TRBV11-1
CASSPDRGNSPLHF
TGTGCCAGCAGCCCGGACAGGGGGAATTCACCCCTCCACTTT
>NA|TRBJ2-4|NA|TRBV10-1
CASSESKGPKNIQYF
TGCGCCAGCAGTGAGTCGAAGGGGCCCAAAAACATTCAGTACTTC
>NA|TRBJ1-3|NA|TRBV23-1
CASSQCGRRGNTIYF
TGCGCCAGCAGTCAATGTGGGAGGCGTGGAAACACCATATATTTT
>NA|TRBJ1-5|NA|TRBV6-5
CASSPSRSGRGQHF
TGTGCCAGCAGCCCCTCCCGGTCCGGGCGAGGTCAGCATTTT
>TRBD1|TRBJ1-1|NA|TRBV10-3
CAISAPDRGPEAFF
TGTGCCATCAGTGCCCCGGACAGGGGGCCTGAAGCTTTCTTT
>NA|TRBJ1-2|NA|TRBV19
CASSDSVNDGYTF
TGTGCCAGTAGTGACTCCGTAAACGATGGCTACACCTTC
>NA|TRBJ2-5|NA|TRBV14
CASSQGGFGPRETQYF
TGTGCCAGCAGCCAAGGGGGATTTGGCCCAAGAGAGACCCAGTACTTC
>NA|TRBJ1-4|NA|TRBV5-4
CASSPGIVPNEKLFF
TGTGCCAGCAGCCCCGGGATCGTCCCGAATGAAAAACTGTTTTTT